These 13 T cell receptor beta chains came from one sample sequenced in a study of cytomegalovirus exposure and HLA in healthy donors. This PCR relied on a set of 60 Vbeta primers and 13 Jbeta primers. Repertoires were generated with immunoSEQ multiplex PCR, while TCRdb's copy carries only in-frame clones and drops some. The listing records approximately 150,000 clones. The sequencing input was PBMCs. These receptor sequences come from a male donor in good health and CMV-seronegative.

The chain recombines TRBV30 with TRBJ1-1; no clear D gene. The germline V gene encodes CDR1 GTSNPN and CDR2 SVGIG (reference sequence). The CDR3 runs to 15 residues. DNA for the CDR3: TGTGGCCTGGAGGGAAAGGCGCCCATGAACACTGAAGCTTTCTTT. Translated, it gives CGLEGKAPMNTEAFF.

In DNA form, the CDR3 reads TGTGCCAGCCTACCTGGGGGACAGTTGAGCGGCTACACCTTC. Its protein product is CASLPGGQLSGYTF. The V gene is TRBV19, the J gene TRBJ1-2; 7 bases map to TRBD1. The CDR3 extends over 14 amino acids. Per the germline V gene, CDR1 is LNHDA and CDR2 is SQIVND (reference sequence). Trimming removed 9 bases from V and 8 bases from J; junction bases left unmatched: 15.

The chain employs TRBV7-2 and TRBJ1-2; weak D call: TRBD1 (5 bases). Germline V CDR1 and CDR2: SGHTA, FQGNSA. CDR3 size: 13 residues. Between the trimmed V and J ends, which lost 5 bases and 6 bases, there was a span of 13 bases. The DNA of the CDR3 is TGTGCCAGCAGCCCCCGCAGGGAGGATGGCTACACCTTC. Protein sequence: CASSPRREDGYTF.

V gene TRBV9 combines with J gene TRBJ1-4, with D maybe TRBD1 (5 bases). Germline V gives CDR1 SGDLS, CDR2 YYNGEE. The CDR3 spans 17 residues. Trimming removed 0 bases from V and 7 bases from J, with 19 bases in between. The CDR3 nucleotides read TGTGCCAGCAGCGTAGATGTCCCCGGGGGAACCCGTGAAAAACTGTTTTTT. Its protein product is CASSVDVPGGTREKLFF. Filled out from reference TRBV9 and TRBJ1-4, the complete variable domain reads DSGVTQTPKHLITATGQRVTLRCSPRSGDLSVYWYQQSLDQGLQFLIQYYNGEERAKGNILERFSAQQFPDLHSELNLSSLELGDSALYFCASSVDVPGGTREKLFFGSGTQLSVL.

The chain is built from TRBV19 and TRBJ2-6; no clear D. V lost 5 bases and J 3 bases, leaving 11 bases between the germline ends. This CDR3 is built from 15 residues. The germline V gene has CDR1 LNHDA and CDR2 SQIVND (reference sequence). In DNA, the CDR3 is TGTGCCAGTAGTCCCAGGAACGGTGGGGCCAACGTCCTGACTTTC. Its protein product is CASSPRNGGANVLTF.

The rearrangement links TRBV27 to TRBJ2-7; TRBD2 matches 9 bases. The germline gives CDR1 MNHEY, CDR2 SMNVEV (reference sequence). The CDR3 loop spans 17 amino acids. With V trimmed by 8 bases and J by 4 bases, 18 bases remained unmatched. CDR3 sequence reads: CASVRPTSGGSVYEQYF. The DNA for the CDR3 is TGTGCCAGCGTACGACCGACTAGCGGTGGTTCGGTATACGAGCAGTACTTC.

The V call is TRBV19, the J call TRBJ2-5, with D possibly TRBD2 on 5 matching bases. Trimming shortened V by 4 bases and J by 3 bases, and 9 bases separated the two germline ends. The CDR3 covers 13 residues. CDR1 and CDR2 (germline): LNHDA, SQIVND (reference sequence). This chain's CDR3 is CASSTQRKETQYF. The CDR3 DNA is TGTGCCAGTAGTACCCAGCGGAAAGAGACCCAGTACTTC.

The chain joins TRBV5-1 to TRBJ2-1; TRBD2 aligns across 14 bases. Losses at the gene ends were 7 bases for V and 9 bases for J; bases not matched to a gene: 9. Germline V gene lookup returns CDR1 SGHRS and CDR2 YFSETQ. This CDR3 spans 15 amino acids. CDR3 amino acids: CASGRLAGGPVEQFF. The DNA of the CDR3 is TGCGCCAGCGGGAGACTAGCGGGAGGGCCCGTTGAGCAGTTCTTC.

The chain combines TRBV27 with TRBJ1-1; 7 bases line up with TRBD1. J was trimmed by 5 bases and V by 6 bases; bases with no gene match: 12. The CDR3 is made up of 15 amino acids. Germline CDR1 and CDR2: MNHEY and SMNVEV (reference sequence). The CDR3 bases are TGTGCCAGCAGAACGTTACGGACAGGCGGTACTGAAGCTTTCTTT. It is translated as CASRTLRTGGTEAFF.

The chain recombines TRBV29-1 with TRBJ1-1, with a possible D match to TRBD1 (5 bases). The CDR3 spans 11 residues. With 3 bases removed from V and 5 bases from J, the gap between germline ends came to 7 bases. Germline CDR1 is SQVTM and CDR2 is ANQGSEA. The CDR3 loop is CSVEGGTEAFF. In DNA form, the CDR3 reads TGCAGCGTTGAGGGGGGGACTGAAGCTTTCTTT.

The chain joins TRBV6-1 to TRBJ2-7; the D is unclear. The length of the CDR3 is 14 residues. V was shortened by 4 bases and J by 0 bases, with 10 bases between the two germline ends. The germline CDR1 and CDR2 sequences are MNHNS and SASEGT. CDR3: CASSARYSSYEQYF. As DNA, the CDR3 is TGTGCCAGCAGTGCGCGGTATAGCTCCTACGAGCAGTACTTC.

The chain employs TRBV7-9 and TRBJ2-5; 7 bases are shared with TRBD1. The CDR3 is 14 amino acids. Germline loops: CDR1 SEHNR, CDR2 FQNEAQ (reference sequence). V was clipped by 5 bases and J by 2 bases; unmatched bases: 5. In DNA form, the CDR3 reads TGTGCCAGCAGCACAGGACAGGCGCAAGAGACCCAGTACTTC. It codes for CASSTGQAQETQYF.

V is TRBV28 and J is TRBJ1-2; no definite D call. Germline-derived CDR1 and CDR2 are MDHEN and SYDVKM. The V gene lost 3 bases and the J gene lost 8 bases, with 10 bases spanning the gap. CDR3 length equals 12 residues. The CDR3 DNA follows: TGTGCCAGCAGTTTCTCCTCGGGGGGCTACACCTTC. The encoded protein is CASSFSSGGYTF.